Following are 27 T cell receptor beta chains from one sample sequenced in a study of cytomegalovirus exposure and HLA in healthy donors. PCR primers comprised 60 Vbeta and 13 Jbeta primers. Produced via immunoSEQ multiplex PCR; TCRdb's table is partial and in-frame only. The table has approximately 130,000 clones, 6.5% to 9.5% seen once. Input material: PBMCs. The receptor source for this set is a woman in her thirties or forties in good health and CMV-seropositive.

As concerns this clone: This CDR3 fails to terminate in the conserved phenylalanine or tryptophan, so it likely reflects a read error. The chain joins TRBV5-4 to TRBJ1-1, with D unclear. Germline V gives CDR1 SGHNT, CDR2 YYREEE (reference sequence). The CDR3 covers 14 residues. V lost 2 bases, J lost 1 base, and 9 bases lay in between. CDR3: CASSFAGRNTEAFS. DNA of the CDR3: TGTGCCAGCAGCTTTGCGGGGAGGAACACTGAAGCTTTCTCT.

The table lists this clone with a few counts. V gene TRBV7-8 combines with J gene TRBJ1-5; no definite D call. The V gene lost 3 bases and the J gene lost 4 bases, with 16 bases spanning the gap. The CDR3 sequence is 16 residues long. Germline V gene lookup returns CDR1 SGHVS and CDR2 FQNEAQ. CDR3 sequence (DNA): TGTGCCAGCAGCTTGGAAAGGTATTCTAGGAATCAGCCCCAGCATTTT. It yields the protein CASSLERYSRNQPQHF.

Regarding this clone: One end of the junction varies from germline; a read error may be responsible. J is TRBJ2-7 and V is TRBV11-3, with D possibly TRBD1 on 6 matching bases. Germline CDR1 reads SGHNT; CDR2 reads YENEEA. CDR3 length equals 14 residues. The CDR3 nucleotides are TGTACCAGCAGCGCGGACACAGGGCCCCACGAGCAGTACTTC. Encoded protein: CTSSADTGPHEQYF.

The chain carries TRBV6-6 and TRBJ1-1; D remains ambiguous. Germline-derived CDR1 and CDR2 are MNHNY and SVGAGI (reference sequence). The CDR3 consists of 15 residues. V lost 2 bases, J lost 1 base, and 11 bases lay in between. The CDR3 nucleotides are TGTGCCAGCAGTTACGCTGGACTGTCGAACACTGAAGCTTTCTTT. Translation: CASSYAGLSNTEAFF.

The CDR3 region is CASSLGLAGGTNEQFF. The CDR3 DNA is TGTGCCAGCAGCTTAGGACTAGCGGGGGGAACCAATGAGCAGTTCTTC. V usage is TRBV7-9 and J usage is TRBJ2-1, with 13 positions matching TRBD2. Per the germline V gene, CDR1 is SEHNR and CDR2 is FQNEAQ (reference sequence). The CDR3 has 16 amino acids. V trimming: 1 base; J trimming: 6 bases; junction bases outside the gene matches: 3.

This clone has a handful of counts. The CDR3 DNA reads TGTGCCAGCAGCCAAGTGAACGGGGGACCCTACGAGCAGTACTTC. It translates to CASSQVNGGPYEQYF. This chain uses TRBV4-2 with TRBJ2-7; TRBD2 is a possible D gene (6 bases). Germline loops: CDR1 LGHNA, CDR2 YNFKEQ. Trimming took 1 base from V and 2 from J, leaving 12 bases between them. The CDR3 runs to 15 residues.

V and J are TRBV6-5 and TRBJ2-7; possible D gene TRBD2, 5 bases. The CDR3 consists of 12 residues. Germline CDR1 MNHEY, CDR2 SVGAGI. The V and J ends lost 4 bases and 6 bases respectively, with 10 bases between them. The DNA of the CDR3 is TGTGCCAGCAGTTTGGCCGGGATCGAGCAGTACTTC. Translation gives CASSLAGIEQYF.

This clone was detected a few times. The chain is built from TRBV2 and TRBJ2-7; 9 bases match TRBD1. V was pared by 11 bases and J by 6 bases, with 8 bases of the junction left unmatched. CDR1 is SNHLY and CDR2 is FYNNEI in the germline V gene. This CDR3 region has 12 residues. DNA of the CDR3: TGTGCCGGGAGACAGGGGGAGGGCGAGCAGTACTTC. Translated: CAGRQGEGEQYF.

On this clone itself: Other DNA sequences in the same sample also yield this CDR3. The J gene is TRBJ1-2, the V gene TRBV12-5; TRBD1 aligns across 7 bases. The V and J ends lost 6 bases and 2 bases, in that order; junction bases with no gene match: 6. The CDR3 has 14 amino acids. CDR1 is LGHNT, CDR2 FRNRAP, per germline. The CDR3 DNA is TGTGCTAGTGGACAGGGGAACCTCAACTATGGCTACACCTTC. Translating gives CASGQGNLNYGYTF.

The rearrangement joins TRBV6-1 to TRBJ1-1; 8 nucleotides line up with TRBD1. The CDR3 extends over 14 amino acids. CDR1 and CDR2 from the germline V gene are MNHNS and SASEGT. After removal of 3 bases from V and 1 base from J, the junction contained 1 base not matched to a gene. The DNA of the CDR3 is TGTGCCAGCAGTGAGGGGACAGGGAACACTGAAGCTTTCTTT. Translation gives CASSEGTGNTEAFF.

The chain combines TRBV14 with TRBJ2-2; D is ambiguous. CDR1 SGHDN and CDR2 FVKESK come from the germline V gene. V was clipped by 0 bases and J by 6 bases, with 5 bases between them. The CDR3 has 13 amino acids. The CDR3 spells CASSQDEAGELFF. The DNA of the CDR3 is TGTGCCAGCAGCCAAGATGAGGCCGGGGAGCTGTTTTTT.

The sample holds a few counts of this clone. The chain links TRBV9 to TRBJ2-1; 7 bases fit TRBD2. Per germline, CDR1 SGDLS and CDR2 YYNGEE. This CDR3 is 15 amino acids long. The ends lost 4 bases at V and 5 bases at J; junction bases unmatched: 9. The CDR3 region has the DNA TGTGCCAGCAGCCCCGGTGGGGGGGGTAACAATGAGCAGTTCTTC. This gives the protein CASSPGGGGNNEQFF.

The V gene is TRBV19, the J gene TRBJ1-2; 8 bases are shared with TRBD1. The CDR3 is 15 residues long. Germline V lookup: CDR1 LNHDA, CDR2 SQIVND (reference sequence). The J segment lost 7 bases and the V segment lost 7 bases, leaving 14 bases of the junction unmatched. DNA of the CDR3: TGTGCCAGTACCTTATCCAGGGGGCGCAGCAGTGGCTACACCTTC. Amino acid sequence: CASTLSRGRSSGYTF.

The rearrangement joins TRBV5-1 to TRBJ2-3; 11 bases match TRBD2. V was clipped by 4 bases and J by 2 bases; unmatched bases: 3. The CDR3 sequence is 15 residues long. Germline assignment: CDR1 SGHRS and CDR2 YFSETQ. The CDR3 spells CASSQLAGDTDTQYF. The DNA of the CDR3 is TGCGCCAGCAGCCAACTAGCGGGGGACACAGATACGCAGTATTTT. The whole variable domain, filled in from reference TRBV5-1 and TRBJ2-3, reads KAGVTQTPRYLIKTRGQQVTLSCSPISGHRSVSWYQQTPGQGLQFLFEYFSETQRNKGNFPGRFSGRQFSNSRSEMNVSTLELGDSALYLCASSQLAGDTDTQYFGPGTRLTVL.

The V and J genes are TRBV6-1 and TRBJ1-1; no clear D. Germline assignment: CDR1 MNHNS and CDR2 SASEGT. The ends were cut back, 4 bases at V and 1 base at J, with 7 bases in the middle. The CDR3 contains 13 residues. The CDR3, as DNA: TGTGCCAGCAGTGGGGCCCCGAACACTGAAGCTTTCTTT. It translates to CASSGAPNTEAFF.

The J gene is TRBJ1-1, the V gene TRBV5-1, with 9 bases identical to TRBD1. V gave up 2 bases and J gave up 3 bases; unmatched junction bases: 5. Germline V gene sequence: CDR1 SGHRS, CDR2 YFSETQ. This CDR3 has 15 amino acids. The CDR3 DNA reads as TGCGCCAGCAGCTTAAGACAGGGGGGGGACACTGAAGCTTTCTTT. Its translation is CASSLRQGGDTEAFF.

The CDR3: CASSLAVTGGYEQYF. CDR3 DNA: TGTGCCAGCAGCCTGGCGGTTACAGGGGGGTACGAGCAGTACTTC. The chain has TRBV5-8 and TRBJ2-7, with 8 bases fitting TRBD1. V shed 4 bases, J shed 4 bases, and the junction held 10 bases outside the gene matches. CDR3 size: 15 residues. Germline loops: CDR1 SGHTS, CDR2 YDEGEE.

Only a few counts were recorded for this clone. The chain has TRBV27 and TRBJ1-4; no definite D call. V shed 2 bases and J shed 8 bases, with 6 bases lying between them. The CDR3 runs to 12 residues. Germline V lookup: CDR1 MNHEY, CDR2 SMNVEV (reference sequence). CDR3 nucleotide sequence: TGTGCCAGCAGTTTACCGGGGGAAAAACTGTTTTTT. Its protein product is CASSLPGEKLFF.

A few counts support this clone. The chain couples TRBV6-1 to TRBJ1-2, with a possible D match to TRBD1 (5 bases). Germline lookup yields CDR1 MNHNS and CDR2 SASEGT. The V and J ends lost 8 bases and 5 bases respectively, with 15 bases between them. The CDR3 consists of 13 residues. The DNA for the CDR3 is TGTGCCAGCCACACCGGCGGGGGATATGGCTACACCTTC. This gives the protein CASHTGGGYGYTF.

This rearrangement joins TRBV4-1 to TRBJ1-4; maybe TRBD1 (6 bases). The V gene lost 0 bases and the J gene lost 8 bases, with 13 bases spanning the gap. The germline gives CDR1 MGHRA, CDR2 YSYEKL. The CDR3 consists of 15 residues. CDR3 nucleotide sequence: TGCGCCAGCAGCCAAGATAGTACAGGGATCGAAAAACTGTTTTTT. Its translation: CASSQDSTGIEKLFF.

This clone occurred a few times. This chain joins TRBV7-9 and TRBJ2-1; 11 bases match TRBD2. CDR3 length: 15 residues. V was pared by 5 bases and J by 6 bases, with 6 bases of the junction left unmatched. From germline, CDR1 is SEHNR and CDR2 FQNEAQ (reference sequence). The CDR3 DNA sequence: TGTGCCAGCAGCCCTACTAGCGGGGGAATCAATGAGCAGTTCTTC. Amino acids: CASSPTSGGINEQFF.

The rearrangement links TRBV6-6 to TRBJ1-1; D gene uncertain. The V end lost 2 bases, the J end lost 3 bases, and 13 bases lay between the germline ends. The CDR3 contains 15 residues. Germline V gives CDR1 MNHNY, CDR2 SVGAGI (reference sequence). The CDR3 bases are TGTGCCAGCAGTTACGGAAGGGCGAGGGACACTGAAGCTTTCTTT. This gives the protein CASSYGRARDTEAFF.

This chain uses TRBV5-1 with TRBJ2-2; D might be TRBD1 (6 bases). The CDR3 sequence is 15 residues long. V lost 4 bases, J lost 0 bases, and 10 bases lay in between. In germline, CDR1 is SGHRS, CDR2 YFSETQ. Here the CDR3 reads CASSRGTPNTGELFF. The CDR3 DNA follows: TGCGCCAGCAGCCGTGGGACACCGAACACCGGGGAGCTGTTTTTT.

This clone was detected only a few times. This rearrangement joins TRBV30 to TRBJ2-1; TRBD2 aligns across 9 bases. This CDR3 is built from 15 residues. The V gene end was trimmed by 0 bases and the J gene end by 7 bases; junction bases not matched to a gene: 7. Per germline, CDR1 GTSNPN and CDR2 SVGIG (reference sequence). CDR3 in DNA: TGTGCCTGGAGTGTACGACAGCGGGGGGAGAATGAGCAGTTCTTC. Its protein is CAWSVRQRGENEQFF.

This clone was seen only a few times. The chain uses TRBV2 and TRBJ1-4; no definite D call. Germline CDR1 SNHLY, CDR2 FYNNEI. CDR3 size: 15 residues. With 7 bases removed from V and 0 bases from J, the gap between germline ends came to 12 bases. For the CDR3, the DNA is TGTGCCAGCACCGGGGTGGCGTCAACTAATGAAAAACTGTTTTTT. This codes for CASTGVASTNEKLFF.

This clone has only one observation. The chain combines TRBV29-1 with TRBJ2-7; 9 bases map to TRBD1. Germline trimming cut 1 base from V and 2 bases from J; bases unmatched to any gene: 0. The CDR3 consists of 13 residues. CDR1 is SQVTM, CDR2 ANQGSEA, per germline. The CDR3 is CSVEGTGAYEQYV. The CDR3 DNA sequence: TGCAGCGTTGAAGGGACAGGGGCCTACGAGCAGTACGTC.

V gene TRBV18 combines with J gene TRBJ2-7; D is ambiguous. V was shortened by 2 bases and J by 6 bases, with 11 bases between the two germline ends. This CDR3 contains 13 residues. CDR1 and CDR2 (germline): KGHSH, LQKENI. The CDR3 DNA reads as TGTGCCAGCTCACCATCCGGGTTTGTCGAGCAGTACTTC. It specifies CASSPSGFVEQYF.